These 28 T cell receptor beta chains share one sample of origin, sequenced in a study of read filtering for tumor transcriptome and immune sequencing. Molecular barcoded adaptors covering alpha/delta and beta/gamma chains were used on approximately 400 ng RNA. One entry per CDR3 protein, called by TCRdb with MiXCR from the reads. The table lists 90,000 or so distinct CDR3 sequences, about a fifth of them singletons. Specimen: a population of CD138-negative cells sorted from bone marrow. Receptors originate from a donor at least 40 years old with multiple myeloma.

This clonotype was counted many times. The chain has TRBV28 and TRBJ2-3, with D unresolved. V lost 5 bases, J lost 2 bases, and 11 bases lay in between. The CDR3 is 14 amino acids. Germline assignment: CDR1 MDHEN and CDR2 SYDVKM. CDR3 sequence (DNA): TGTGCCAGCAGTGGCCACCCCCCCACAGATACGCAGTATTTT. Protein product: CASSGHPPTDTQYF.

This clonotype occurred a few times. The genes are TRBV27 and TRBJ1-5, with 8 positions matching TRBD1. V lost 2 bases, J lost 15 bases, and 9 bases stayed unmatched. The germline V gene encodes CDR1 MNHEY and CDR2 SMNVEV (reference sequence). The CDR3 loop spans 13 amino acids. The CDR3 nucleotides are TGTGCCAGCAGTTTAACCCAGGACAGGGCGGTGCATTTT. It yields the protein CASSLTQDRAVHF.

This clonotype was counted ten times or more. The rearrangement uses TRBV2 and TRBJ2-3; 9 bases fit TRBD2. Trimming cost V 8 bases and J 2 bases; bases outside gene matches: 5. The CDR3 is 14 residues long. Germline CDR1 is SNHLY and CDR2 is FYNNEI. CDR3 loop: CASQLAGLTDTQYF. As DNA, the CDR3 is TGTGCCAGCCAACTAGCGGGTCTCACAGATACGCAGTATTTT. Full variable domain (remainder filled in from reference TRBV2 and TRBJ2-3): EPEVTQTPSHQVTQMGQEVILRCVPISNHLYFYWYRQILGQKVEFLVSFYNNEISEKSEIFDDQFSVERPDGSNFTLKIRSTKLEDSAMYFCASQLAGLTDTQYFGPGTRLTVL.

The chain joins TRBV6-2 or TRBV6-3 to TRBJ1-4; D is possibly TRBD1 (5 bases). The CDR3 is 15 amino acids. V was trimmed by 4 bases and J by 8 bases, leaving 17 bases between them. CDR1 is MNHEY, CDR2 SVGEGT, per germline. As DNA, the CDR3 is TGTGCCAGCAGTTCTTCCATGGCAGGGATCGAAAAACTGTTTTTT. This sequence encodes CASSSSMAGIEKLFF.

This clonotype was found many times. The chain carries TRBV6-2 or TRBV6-3 and TRBJ2-3; D ambiguous. The CDR3 has 11 amino acids. V was pared by 4 bases and J by 5 bases, with 4 bases between. CDR1 is MNHEY and CDR2 is SVGEGT in the germline V gene. In DNA form, the CDR3 reads TGTGCCAGCAGTTTCGGAGATACGCAGTATTTT. Translation: CASSFGDTQYF.

This clonotype was seen more than once but under ten times. This chain links TRBV10-3 with TRBJ2-3, with D maybe TRBD2 (7 bases). Germline CDR1 and CDR2: ENHRY and SYGVKD. This CDR3 comprises 18 residues. V was pared by 5 bases and J by 0 bases, with 21 bases between. For the CDR3, the DNA is TGTGCCATCAGTACAACTCCGGGGGGCCCCCAGAGCACAGATACGCAGTATTTT. Protein sequence: CAISTTPGGPQSTDTQYF.

As concerns this clonotype: A read error may explain this, as a much larger clone is one base away. The chain employs TRBV20-1 and TRBJ1-4; D is possibly TRBD1 (6 bases). There are 12 residues in the CDR3. Looked up from germline, CDR1 is DFQATT and CDR2 is SNEGSKA (reference sequence). The DNA for the CDR3 is TGCAGTGTAGAGGGGGGCGTGGAAAAACTGTCTTTT. This codes for CSVEGGVEKLSF.

This clonotype was recorded a few times. A read error is possible here, since a much larger clone lies one base away. CDR3 region: CASSPFASSGGYSEQFF. The CDR3 DNA reads as TGTGCCAGCTCACCCTTCGCTTCTAGCGGGGGATACAGTGAGCAGTTCTTC. This chain uses TRBV18 with TRBJ2-1; TRBD2 aligns across 10 bases. The CDR3 has 17 residues. Germline CDR1 KGHSH, CDR2 LQKENI.

This clonotype has ten or more counts. The chain uses TRBV19 and TRBJ2-6; D might be TRBD1 (6 bases). The V end was cut by 6 bases, the J end by 0 bases, with 9 bases between. The germline CDR1 and CDR2 sequences are LNHDA and SQIVND (reference sequence). The CDR3 totals 15 residues. The CDR3 loop is CASRPDSSGANVLTF. The CDR3, as DNA: TGTGCCAGTAGACCGGACAGCTCTGGGGCCAACGTCCTGACTTTC. The complete variable domain, with remaining parts taken from reference TRBV19 and TRBJ2-6, reads DGGITQSPKYLFRKEGQNVTLSCEQNLNHDAMYWYRQDPGQGLRLIYYSQIVNDFQKGDIAEGYSVSREKKESFPLTVTSAQKNPTAFYLCASRPDSSGANVLTFGAGSRLTVL.

This clonotype was detected ten times or more. The genes are TRBV2 and TRBJ1-1, with 8 positions matching TRBD1. CDR1 SNHLY and CDR2 FYNNEI come from the germline V gene. The CDR3 runs to 18 residues. V trimming: 5 bases; J trimming: 4 bases; junction bases outside the gene matches: 18. CDR3 DNA: TGTGCCAGCAGTATTGGGGGACAGGTGGGCCGATTTCGCACTGAAGCTTTCTTT. This gives the protein CASSIGGQVGRFRTEAFF.

With regard to this clonotype: A junction end diverges from the germline sequence, so it may reflect a read error. The chain joins TRBV20-1 to TRBJ2-1; D perhaps matches TRBD2 (7 bases). The CDR3 contains 14 residues. CDR1 and CDR2 from the germline V gene are DFQATT and SNEGSKA (reference sequence). This chain's CDR3 is CSAKGELSGAEQSF. In DNA form, the CDR3 reads TGCAGTGCCAAGGGGGAACTCAGCGGGGCTGAGCAGTCCTTC.

This clonotype was seen more than once but under ten times. The gene calls are TRBV2 and TRBJ2-5, with TRBD2 identical over 9 bases. CDR1 SNHLY and CDR2 FYNNEI come from the germline V gene. J was trimmed by 5 bases and V by 7 bases; bases with no gene match: 8. This CDR3 has 14 amino acids. The CDR3 sequence: CASNSGGGWETQYF. The CDR3 DNA is TGTGCCAGCAATAGCGGGGGAGGCTGGGAGACCCAGTACTTC.

The rearrangement joins TRBV6-1 to TRBJ2-1; D unresolved. The germline V gene has CDR1 MNHNS and CDR2 SASEGT. The V and J ends lost 6 bases and 3 bases respectively, with 12 bases between them. This CDR3 region has 14 residues. The CDR3 nucleotides read TGTGCCAGCAGCAAGGGTGTTGACTACAATGAGCAGTTCTTC. Translated, it gives CASSKGVDYNEQFF.

This clonotype appeared many times. V and J are TRBV15 and TRBJ1-4; TRBD1 agrees at 7 bases. Germline V lookup: CDR1 LNHNV, CDR2 YYDKDF (reference sequence). The CDR3 length is 14 residues. Trimming took 3 bases from V and 8 from J; bases not matched to a gene: 6. The CDR3 here is CATSSRAGGEKLFF. CDR3 in DNA: TGTGCCACCAGCAGCCGGGCAGGGGGGGAAAAACTGTTTTTT.

This clonotype was recorded at least ten times. The genes are TRBV5-1 and TRBJ2-3, with D possibly being TRBD1 (6 bases). This CDR3 is 18 amino acids long. Germline V CDR1 and CDR2: SGHRS, YFSETQ. The V end was cut by 0 bases, the J end by 2 bases, with 19 bases between. The DNA for the CDR3 is TGCGCCAGCAGCTTGGATGGGTTGTTCCGGGACACCACAGATACGCAGTATTTT. Its translation is CASSLDGLFRDTTDTQYF.

This clonotype was counted between two and nine times. As DNA, the CDR3 is TGTGCCAGCGGGTCCACCGGGGAGCTGTTTTTT. Residues: CASGSTGELFF. The chain carries TRBV6-6 and TRBJ2-2, with unresolved D. The CDR3 runs to 11 residues. V gave up 8 bases and J gave up 4 bases, with 5 bases separating them. The germline gives CDR1 MNHNY, CDR2 SVGAGI (reference sequence).

This clonotype was seen many times. The chain recombines TRBV5-1 with TRBJ2-3; TRBD2 aligns across 8 bases. CDR3 size: 14 residues. V was pared by 6 bases and J by 6 bases, with 9 bases of the junction left unmatched. Per germline, CDR1 SGHRS and CDR2 YFSETQ. DNA of the CDR3: TGCGCCAGCATGCCGGGACTAGTAGGTGATACGCAGTATTTT. As protein: CASMPGLVGDTQYF.

As concerns this clonotype: This may come from a read error, since a much larger clone is one base off. The chain couples TRBV24-1 to TRBJ2-3; 8 nucleotides line up with TRBD1. There are 17 residues in the CDR3. Germline CDR1 reads KGHDR; CDR2 reads SFDVKD. V dropped 9 bases and J dropped 2; count of bases not matched to a gene: 15. The CDR3 loop is CATVFGQGGGYTDTQYF. CDR3 nucleotide sequence: TGTGCCACCGTATTTGGACAGGGCGGAGGATACACAGATACGCAGTATTTT.

The sample holds many counts of this clonotype. The chain recombines TRBV5-1 with TRBJ2-2, with D perhaps matching TRBD2 (6 bases). The V end lost 4 bases, the J end lost 4 bases, and 14 bases lay between the germline ends. In germline, CDR1 is SGHRS, CDR2 YFSETQ. The CDR3 runs to 15 residues. The DNA for the CDR3 is TGCGCCAGCAGCATGCTAGCGCAGGGCACCGGGGAGCTGTTTTTT. Encoded protein: CASSMLAQGTGELFF.

As concerns this clonotype: A single base separates this from a much larger clone, so it may be a read error. J is TRBJ1-6 and V is TRBV27; possibly TRBD1 for D (5 bases). The CDR3 extends over 14 amino acids. Trimming pared 6 bases from V and 15 bases from J, leaving 21 bases between. Per the germline V gene, CDR1 is MNHEY and CDR2 is SMNVEV (reference sequence). The CDR3 spells CASSYGGGLRLLHF. Written as DNA, the CDR3 is TGTGCCAGCAGCTACGGGGGTGGTCTGAGACTCCTCCACTTT.

The count of this clonotype is one. The chain has TRBV7-2 and TRBJ1-5; TRBD1 matches at 7 bases. CDR1 and CDR2 (germline): SGHTA, FQGNSA. The CDR3 is 15 amino acids. J gave up 6 bases and V 6 bases, and 11 bases lay outside the gene matches. The CDR3 region is CASSSGGGAGQPQHF. DNA of the CDR3: TGTGCCAGCAGTTCCGGAGGGGGCGCGGGTCAGCCCCAGCATTTT.

This clonotype was recorded at least ten times. This chain links TRBV6-1 with TRBJ2-1, with no clear D. Germline CDR1 and CDR2: MNHNS and SASEGT. The V and J ends lost 5 bases and 7 bases respectively, with 12 bases between them. The CDR3 contains 13 residues. CDR3 region: CASSLGNSNEQFF. DNA of the CDR3: TGTGCCAGCAGTCTGGGCAACTCAAATGAGCAGTTCTTC.

By frequency in the sample, this clonotype is medium-sized. In DNA form, the CDR3 reads TGTGCCAGCAGTGAGGACGGGGGGATATACAATGAGCAGTTCTTC. As protein: CASSEDGGIYNEQFF. This chain connects TRBV2 to TRBJ2-1; 7 nucleotides align to TRBD2. This CDR3 is built from 15 residues. CDR1 is SNHLY and CDR2 is FYNNEI in the germline V gene. V dropped 3 bases and J dropped 4; count of bases not matched to a gene: 6.

This clonotype was seen many times. The CDR3 is CASSPGGHLNTEAFF. The CDR3 DNA follows: TGCGCCAGCAGCCCGGGAGGACATTTGAACACTGAAGCTTTCTTT. This chain connects TRBV5-1 to TRBJ1-1; TRBD1 might be the D (5 bases). The CDR3 covers 15 residues. V lost 4 bases to trimming and J lost 0 bases, with 13 bases between them. From germline, CDR1 is SGHRS and CDR2 YFSETQ.

This clonotype has only a few counts. This chain joins TRBV28 and TRBJ2-3; D is possibly TRBD1 (7 bases). V was clipped by 5 bases and J by 6 bases, with 18 bases between them. Looked up from germline, CDR1 is MDHEN and CDR2 is SYDVKM. The CDR3 consists of 15 residues. The CDR3 DNA reads TGTGCCAGCAGTCCTAATCAGGGGGGAGTTGATACGCAGTATTTT. Translating it yields CASSPNQGGVDTQYF.

This clonotype was detected many times. V gene TRBV12-3 or TRBV12-4 combines with J gene TRBJ2-3, with D tentatively TRBD2 (6 bases). CDR3 length equals 13 residues. Trimming removed 8 bases from V and 0 bases from J, with 9 bases in between. The CDR3 is CASGGGSTDTQYF. CDR3 coding DNA: TGTGCCAGCGGTGGGGGGAGCACAGATACGCAGTATTTT.

The sample holds many counts of this clonotype. The gene calls are TRBV3-1 and TRBJ2-1; D remains ambiguous. V was clipped by 2 bases and J by 7 bases, with 9 bases between them. The CDR3 consists of 13 residues. Germline CDR1 LGHDT, CDR2 YNNKEL (reference sequence). CDR3 sequence: CASSQNVGNEQFF. The CDR3 DNA is TGTGCCAGCAGCCAAAACGTGGGGAATGAGCAGTTCTTC.

J is TRBJ1-5 and V is TRBV5-5; D unresolved. Germline loops: CDR1 SGHKS, CDR2 YYEKEE (reference sequence). This CDR3 is built from 14 residues. The ends were cut back, 4 bases at V and 7 bases at J, with 15 bases in the middle. CDR3 residues: CASSVGLPGQPQHF. The CDR3 bases are TGTGCCAGCAGCGTCGGACTGCCCGGACAGCCCCAGCATTTT.